This T cell receptor (beta chain) was observed in a study of graft-versus-host responses after intestinal transplantation. Across the study: Those transplanted obtained multivisceral, liver-intestinal, or isolated intestinal grafts. Every transplant recipient was induced with anti-thymocyte globulin, then maintained on tacrolimus and steroids for about 3 years.

Germline V CDR1 and CDR2: SGHNT, YYREEE (reference sequence). The CDR3 is made up of 16 amino acids. V was shortened by 4 bases and J by 0 bases, with 16 bases between the two germline ends. Assay used: immunoSEQ multiplex PCR; TCRdb lists only in-frame clones, some missing. The sample consists of about 71,000 clones, around 95% of them appearing once. Details on this clone: Its cognate antigen is unknown.

Study-level results: Early post-transplant declines in HvG were associated with peak levels of circulating GvH clones. Recipient-marrow GvH clones were detected, some having first appeared in ileum or blood.

The origin of this receptor is a human donor who received an intestinal transplant. The sample here was unstimulated CD8+ T cells sorted from spleen or lymph node cells, taken before intestinal transplant. The chain couples TRBV5-4 to TRBJ1-1; the D is unclear. Here the CDR3 reads CASSPIDDLMNTEAFF. CDR3 bases: TGTGCCAGCAGCCCCATAGATGATCTCATGAACACTGAAGCTTTCTTT.